This T cell receptor (beta chain) was profiled in a study of control samples from healthy donors and cancer patients. The protocol was immunoSEQ multiplex PCR, while the TCRdb copy is restricted to in-frame clones and leaves out a portion. The data hold 130,000 or so clones, with 75% to 95% observed a single time. Germline CDR1 is MGHDK and CDR2 is SYGVNS. CDR3 length: 13 residues. V shed 3 bases and J shed 5 bases, with 10 bases lying between them. The material sequenced was blood. The clonotype originates from a man aged 40-50 years in good health. This chain uses TRBV25-1 with TRBJ1-2, with D maybe TRBD1 (6 bases). CDR3 sequence: CASSEGHFYGYTF. CDR3 DNA sequence: TGTGCCAGCAGTGAGGGACACTTTTATGGCTACACCTTC.